This T cell receptor beta chain was documented in a study of T cells in Graves' hyperthyroidism and ophthalmopathy. Study-wide background: Prior to any treatment, at the point of initial diagnosis, peripheral blood was collected. Study results and caveats: A model using 13 V-J features told ophthalmopathy apart from stable hyperthyroidism.

Amplification yielded TCR beta CDR3 regions, with RNA transcripts as the source. Researchers ran a first-round RT-PCR on the TCR CDR3 using the HTBI primer set. TCRdb processed the multiplex PCR reads anew with MiXCR; each CDR3 protein has one entry. The sample comprises 380,000 or so distinct CDR3 sequences, about 18% of which are singletons, and about 3.7% rests with the top ten. Regarding this clonotype: Its matching antigen is unknown.

This CDR3 has 15 residues. The germline CDR1 and CDR2 sequences are GTSNPN and SVGIG (reference sequence). The germline V and J ends were trimmed by 1 base and 0 bases, with 12 bases remaining between them. An approximately 9.4 ml volume of fresh peripheral blood provided the PBMCs. Sequencing input: blood. V and J are TRBV30 and TRBJ1-1; maybe TRBD1 (5 bases). The sequence came from a young woman with Graves' hyperthyroidism. CDR3 nucleotides: TGTGCCTGGAGTGCCGACAGATTCATGAACACTGAAGCTTTCTTT. Amino acids: CAWSADRFMNTEAFF.